One and the same sample provided the 11 T cell receptor beta chains below, sequenced in a study of T cells in Graves' hyperthyroidism and ophthalmopathy. Authors of the study amplified TCR beta CDR3 regions from RNA transcripts. TCR CDR3 regions were first amplified by RT-PCR with HTBI primers. Using its own MiXCR run on the multiplex PCR reads, TCRdb lists one record per CDR3 protein. Here the sample spans about 360,000 distinct CDR3 sequences, 20% to 25% being singletons. The sample comprised blood. The receptors come from a man between 50 and 59 years old with Graves' hyperthyroidism.

This clonotype was seen more than once but under ten times. A single base separates this from a much larger clone, so it may be a read error. This chain links TRBV7-2 with TRBJ2-7; tentatively, D is TRBD1 (6 bases). Trimming shortened V by 2 bases and J by 7 bases, and 18 bases separated the two germline ends. The germline gives CDR1 SGHTA, CDR2 FQGNSA. CDR3 size: 15 residues. The CDR3 region has the DNA TGTGCCAGCAGCTTACTGGCAGGGGTAGGGGATGAGCAGTACTTC. It specifies CASSLLAGVGDEQYF.

This clonotype has a count of ten or more. The rearrangement joins TRBV7-6 to TRBJ2-7, with 9 positions matching TRBD1. The CDR3 runs 17 residues. From germline, CDR1 is SGHVS and CDR2 FNYEAQ. V trimming: 5 bases; J trimming: 3 bases; junction bases outside the gene matches: 14. CDR3 sequence (DNA): TGTGCCAGCAGCCCTGAGATCGGCGGGACAGGGCACTACGAGCAGTACTTC. Translating gives CASSPEIGGTGHYEQYF.

This clonotype has at least ten counts. This rearrangement joins TRBV20-1 to TRBJ2-5; the match to TRBD1 covers 8 bases. V was clipped by 3 bases and J by 5 bases; unmatched bases: 8. The CDR3 totals 14 residues. Germline CDR1 and CDR2: DFQATT and SNEGSKA (reference sequence). The CDR3 sequence is CSARDRVQGETQYF. The CDR3 nucleotides read TGCAGTGCTAGGGACAGGGTTCAGGGGGAGACCCAGTACTTC.

The chain joins TRBV20-1 to TRBJ2-1; D is unclear. CDR1 is DFQATT and CDR2 is SNEGSKA in the germline V gene (reference sequence). The CDR3 runs to 11 residues. V dropped 3 bases and J dropped 8 bases, with 8 bases sitting between them. CDR3 sequence reads: CSASDAYEQFF. CDR3 DNA: TGCAGTGCTAGCGACGCGTATGAGCAGTTCTTC.

This clonotype showed up just a few times. The chain links TRBV5-1 to TRBJ2-5; 12 bases are shared with TRBD1. Germline loops: CDR1 SGHRS, CDR2 YFSETQ. Trimming cost V 4 bases and J 5 bases; bases outside gene matches: 6. The CDR3 has 15 amino acids. This CDR3 is CASSTGTGGLETQYF. The DNA for the CDR3 is TGCGCCAGCAGCACCGGGACAGGGGGCTTGGAGACCCAGTACTTC.

In this sample, this clonotype turned up many times. The chain is built from TRBV30 and TRBJ2-1; D gene unclear. The CDR3 runs to 11 residues. Germline V gene sequence: CDR1 GTSNPN, CDR2 SVGIG (reference sequence). The V end lost 0 bases, the J end lost 6 bases, and 3 bases lay between the germline ends. The CDR3 DNA reads as TGTGCCTGGAGTGTAAGCAATGAGCAGTTCTTC. Its protein is CAWSVSNEQFF. Full variable domain (missing parts from reference TRBV30 and TRBJ2-1): SQTIHQWPATLVQPVGSPLSLECTVEGTSNPNLYWYRQAAGRGLQLLFYSVGIGQISSEVPQNLSASRPQDRQFILSSKKLLLSDSGFYLCAWSVSNEQFFGPGTRLTVL.

In its sample, this clonotype was seen a few times. J is TRBJ2-7 and V is TRBV5-4; D is ambiguous. The CDR3 is 14 amino acids. V was cut by 2 bases and J by 3 bases, with 12 bases left in between. Germline V CDR1 and CDR2: SGHNT, YYREEE (reference sequence). This CDR3 reads CASSFFGEIYEQYF. The CDR3 DNA is TGTGCCAGCAGCTTTTTCGGAGAGATCTACGAGCAGTACTTC.

The gene calls are TRBV10-3 and TRBJ2-4, with D possibly TRBD1 on 5 matching bases. The CDR3 has 16 amino acids. Trimming cost V 0 bases and J 6 bases, with 15 bases left between them. CDR1 and CDR2 (germline): ENHRY, SYGVKD. The CDR3 is CAISESTGGRGNIQYF. The CDR3 DNA sequence: TGTGCCATCAGTGAGTCTACAGGTGGTAGAGGAAACATTCAGTACTTC.

This clonotype was seen ten or more times. The chain couples TRBV5-1 to TRBJ2-7; tentatively, D is TRBD1 or TRBD2 (5 bases each). V was shortened by 5 bases and J by 3 bases, with 15 bases between the two germline ends. CDR1 and CDR2 from the germline V gene are SGHRS and YFSETQ. CDR3 length: 14 amino acids. The chain's CDR3 is CASRTGTASYEQYF. CDR3 DNA: TGCGCCAGCAGAACCGGGACGGCCAGCTACGAGCAGTACTTC.

This clonotype has only a few counts. The chain links TRBV2 to TRBJ2-7, with unresolved D. CDR1 and CDR2 (germline): SNHLY, FYNNEI. V lost 5 bases and J lost 2, with 7 bases in between. The CDR3 has 12 residues. CDR3 amino acids: CASSFATYEQYF. The CDR3 bases are TGTGCCAGCAGTTTCGCAACCTACGAGCAGTACTTC.

The chain links TRBV2 to TRBJ1-2; 10 bases match TRBD1. This CDR3 has 14 amino acids. Germline V gives CDR1 SNHLY, CDR2 FYNNEI. The trim removed 6 bases at V and 6 bases at J, leaving 7 bases unmatched. CDR3 loop: CASSLGQGVNGYTF. The DNA of the CDR3 is TGTGCCAGCAGCCTTGGACAGGGGGTGAATGGCTACACCTTC.